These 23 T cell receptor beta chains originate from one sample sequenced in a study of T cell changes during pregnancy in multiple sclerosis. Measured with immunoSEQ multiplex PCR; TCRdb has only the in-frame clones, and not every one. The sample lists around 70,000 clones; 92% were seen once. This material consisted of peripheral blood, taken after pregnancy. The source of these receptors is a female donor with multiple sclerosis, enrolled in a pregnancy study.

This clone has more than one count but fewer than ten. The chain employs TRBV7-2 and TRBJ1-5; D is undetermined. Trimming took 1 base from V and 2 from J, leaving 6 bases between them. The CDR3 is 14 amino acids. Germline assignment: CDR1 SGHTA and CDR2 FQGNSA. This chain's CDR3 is CASSLDWRNQPQHF. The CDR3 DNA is TGTGCCAGCAGCTTAGATTGGCGCAATCAGCCCCAGCATTTT. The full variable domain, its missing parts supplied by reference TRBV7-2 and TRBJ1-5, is GAGVSQSPSNKVTEKGKDVELRCDPISGHTALYWYRQSLGQGLEFLIYFQGNSAPDKSGLPSDRFSAERTGGSVSTLTIQRTQQEDSAVYLCASSLDWRNQPQHFGDGTRLSIL.

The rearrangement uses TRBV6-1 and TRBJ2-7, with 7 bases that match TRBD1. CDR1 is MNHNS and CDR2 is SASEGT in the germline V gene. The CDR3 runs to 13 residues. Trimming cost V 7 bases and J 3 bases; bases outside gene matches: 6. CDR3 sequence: CASITNRGYEQYF. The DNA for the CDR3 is TGTGCCAGCATTACTAACAGGGGCTACGAGCAGTACTTC.

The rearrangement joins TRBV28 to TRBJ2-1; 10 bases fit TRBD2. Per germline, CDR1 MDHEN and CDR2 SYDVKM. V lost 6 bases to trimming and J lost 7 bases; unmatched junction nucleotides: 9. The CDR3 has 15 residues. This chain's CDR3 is CASSPEREGLNEQFF. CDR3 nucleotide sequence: TGTGCCAGCAGCCCCGAGCGGGAGGGCCTTAATGAGCAGTTCTTC.

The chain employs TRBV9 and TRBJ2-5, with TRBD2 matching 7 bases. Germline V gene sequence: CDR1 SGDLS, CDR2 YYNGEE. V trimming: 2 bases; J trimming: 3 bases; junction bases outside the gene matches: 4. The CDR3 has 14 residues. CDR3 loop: CASSVSSGKETQYF. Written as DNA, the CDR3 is TGTGCCAGCAGCGTGTCTAGCGGTAAAGAGACCCAGTACTTC. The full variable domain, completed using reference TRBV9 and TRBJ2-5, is DSGVTQTPKHLITATGQRVTLRCSPRSGDLSVYWYQQSLDQGLQFLIQYYNGEERAKGNILERFSAQQFPDLHSELNLSSLELGDSALYFCASSVSSGKETQYFGPGTRLLVL.

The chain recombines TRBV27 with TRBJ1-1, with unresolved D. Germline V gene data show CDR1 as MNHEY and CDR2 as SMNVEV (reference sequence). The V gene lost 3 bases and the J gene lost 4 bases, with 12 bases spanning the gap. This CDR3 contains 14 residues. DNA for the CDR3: TGTGCCAGCAGTTTGGCCGGAGGCGGCACTGAAGCTTTCTTT. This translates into CASSLAGGGTEAFF.

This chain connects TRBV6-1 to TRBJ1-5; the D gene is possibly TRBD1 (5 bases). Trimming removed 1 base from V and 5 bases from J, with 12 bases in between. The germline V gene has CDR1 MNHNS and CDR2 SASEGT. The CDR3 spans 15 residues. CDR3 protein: CASSEEAGPDQPQHF. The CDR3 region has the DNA TGTGCCAGCAGTGAAGAGGCAGGGCCTGATCAGCCCCAGCATTTT.

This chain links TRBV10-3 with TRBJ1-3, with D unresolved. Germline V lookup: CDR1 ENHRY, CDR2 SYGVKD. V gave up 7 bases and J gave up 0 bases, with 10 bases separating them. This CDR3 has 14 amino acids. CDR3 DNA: TGTGCCATCAACCCAGGCCCCTCTGGAAACACCATATATTTT. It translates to CAINPGPSGNTIYF.

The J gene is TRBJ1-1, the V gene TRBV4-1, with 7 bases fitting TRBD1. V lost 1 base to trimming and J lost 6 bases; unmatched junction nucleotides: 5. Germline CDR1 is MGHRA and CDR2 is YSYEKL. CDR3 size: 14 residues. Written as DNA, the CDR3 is TGCGCCAGCAGCCAAGGACAGGGTTTTGCTGAAGCTTTCTTT. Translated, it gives CASSQGQGFAEAFF.

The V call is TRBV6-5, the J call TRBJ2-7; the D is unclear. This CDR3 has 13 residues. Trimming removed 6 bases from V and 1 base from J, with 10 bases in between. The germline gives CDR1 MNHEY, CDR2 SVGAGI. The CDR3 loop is CASSSPFSYEQYF. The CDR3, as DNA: TGTGCCAGCAGCTCTCCCTTTTCCTACGAGCAGTACTTC.

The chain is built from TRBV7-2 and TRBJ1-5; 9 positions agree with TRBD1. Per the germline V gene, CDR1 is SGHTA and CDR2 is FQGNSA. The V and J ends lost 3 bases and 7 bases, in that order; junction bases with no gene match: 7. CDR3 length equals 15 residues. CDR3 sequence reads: CASSLDRGGRQPQHF. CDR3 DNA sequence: TGTGCCAGCAGCTTGGACAGGGGCGGTAGGCAGCCCCAGCATTTT.

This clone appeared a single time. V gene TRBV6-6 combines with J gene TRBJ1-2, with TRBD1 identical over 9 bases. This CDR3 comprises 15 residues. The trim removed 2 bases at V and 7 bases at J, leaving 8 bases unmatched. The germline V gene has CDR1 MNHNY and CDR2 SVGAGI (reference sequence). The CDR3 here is CASSYGPGQGAGYTF. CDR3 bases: TGTGCCAGCAGTTACGGACCGGGACAGGGTGCTGGCTACACCTTC.

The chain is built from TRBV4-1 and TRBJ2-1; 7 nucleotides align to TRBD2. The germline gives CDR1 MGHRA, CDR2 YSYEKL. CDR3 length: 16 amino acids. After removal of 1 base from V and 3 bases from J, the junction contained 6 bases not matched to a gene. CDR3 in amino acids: CASSQVGGSLYNEQFF. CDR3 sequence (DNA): TGCGCCAGCAGCCAAGTAGGCGGGAGTCTCTACAATGAGCAGTTCTTC.

CDR3 sequence: CAIRTGDANQPQHF. As DNA, the CDR3 is TGTGCCATTCGCACAGGGGACGCCAATCAGCCCCAGCATTTT. The rearrangement joins TRBV10-3 to TRBJ1-5, with 7 positions matching TRBD1. The CDR3 length is 14 residues. J gave up 3 bases and V 9 bases, and 8 bases lay outside the gene matches. Looked up from germline, CDR1 is ENHRY and CDR2 is SYGVKD.

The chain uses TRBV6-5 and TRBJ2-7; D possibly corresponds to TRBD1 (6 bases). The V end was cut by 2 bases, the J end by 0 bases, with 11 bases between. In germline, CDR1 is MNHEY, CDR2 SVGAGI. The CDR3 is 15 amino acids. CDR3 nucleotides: TGTGCCAGCAGTTACCGGGACACTAGCTCCTACGAGCAGTACTTC. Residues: CASSYRDTSSYEQYF.

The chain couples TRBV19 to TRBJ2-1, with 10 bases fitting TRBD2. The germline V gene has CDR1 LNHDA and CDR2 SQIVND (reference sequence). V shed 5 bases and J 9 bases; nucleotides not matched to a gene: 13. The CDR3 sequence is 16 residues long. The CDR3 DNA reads TGTGCCAGTAGTCGGCCGGGGACTAGCGTACTCCTTGAGCAGTTCTTC. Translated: CASSRPGTSVLLEQFF.

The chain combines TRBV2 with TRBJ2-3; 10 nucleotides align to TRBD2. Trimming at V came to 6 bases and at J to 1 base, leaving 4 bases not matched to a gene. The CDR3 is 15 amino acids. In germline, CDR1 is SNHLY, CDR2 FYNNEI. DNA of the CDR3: TGTGCCAGCAGCCTTGGACTAGCGGGCACAGATACGCAGTATTTT. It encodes CASSLGLAGTDTQYF.

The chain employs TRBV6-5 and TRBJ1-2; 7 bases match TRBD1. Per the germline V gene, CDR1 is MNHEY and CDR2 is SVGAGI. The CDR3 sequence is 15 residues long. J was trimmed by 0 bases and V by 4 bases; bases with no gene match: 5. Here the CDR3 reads CASSSGDSSNYGYTF. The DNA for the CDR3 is TGTGCCAGCAGTTCTGGGGACAGTTCTAACTATGGCTACACCTTC.

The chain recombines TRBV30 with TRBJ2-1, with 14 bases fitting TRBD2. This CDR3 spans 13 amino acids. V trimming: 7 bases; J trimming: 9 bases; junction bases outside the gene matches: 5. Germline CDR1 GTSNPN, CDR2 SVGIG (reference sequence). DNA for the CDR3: TGTGCCTTAGTGACTAGCGGGGGGGGTGAGCAGTTCTTC. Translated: CALVTSGGGEQFF.

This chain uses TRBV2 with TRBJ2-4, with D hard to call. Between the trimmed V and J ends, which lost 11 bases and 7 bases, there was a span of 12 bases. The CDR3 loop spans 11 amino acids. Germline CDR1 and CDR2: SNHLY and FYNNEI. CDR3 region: CAGALSNIQYF. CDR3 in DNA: TGTGCCGGAGCTTTATCGAACATTCAGTACTTC.

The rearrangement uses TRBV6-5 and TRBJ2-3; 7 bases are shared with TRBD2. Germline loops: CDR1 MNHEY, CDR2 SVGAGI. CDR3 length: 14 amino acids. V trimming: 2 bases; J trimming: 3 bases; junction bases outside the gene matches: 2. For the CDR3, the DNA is TGTGCCAGCAGTTACGGACTAGAGACAGATACGCAGTATTTT. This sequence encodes CASSYGLETDTQYF.

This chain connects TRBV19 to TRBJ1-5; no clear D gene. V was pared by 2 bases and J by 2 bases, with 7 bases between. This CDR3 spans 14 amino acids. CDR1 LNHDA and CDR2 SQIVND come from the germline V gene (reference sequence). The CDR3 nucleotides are TGTGCCAGTAGTATACGGGAGGGCAATCAGCCCCAGCATTTT. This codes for CASSIREGNQPQHF. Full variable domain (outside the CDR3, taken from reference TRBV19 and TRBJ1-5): DGGITQSPKYLFRKEGQNVTLSCEQNLNHDAMYWYRQDPGQGLRLIYYSQIVNDFQKGDIAEGYSVSREKKESFPLTVTSAQKNPTAFYLCASSIREGNQPQHFGDGTRLSIL.

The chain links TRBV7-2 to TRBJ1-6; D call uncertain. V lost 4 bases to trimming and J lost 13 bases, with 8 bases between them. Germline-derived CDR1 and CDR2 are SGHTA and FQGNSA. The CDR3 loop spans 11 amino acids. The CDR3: CASSSGGPLHF. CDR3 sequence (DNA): TGTGCCAGCAGCTCTGGAGGTCCCCTCCACTTT.

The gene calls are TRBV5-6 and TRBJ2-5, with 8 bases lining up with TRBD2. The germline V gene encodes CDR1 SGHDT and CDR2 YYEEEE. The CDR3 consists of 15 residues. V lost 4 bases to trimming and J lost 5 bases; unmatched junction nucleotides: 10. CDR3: CASSLFAAGVETQYF. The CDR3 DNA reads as TGTGCCAGCAGCCTGTTCGCAGCGGGAGTGGAGACCCAGTACTTC.